The present T cell receptor beta chain was sequenced within a study of cytomegalovirus exposure and HLA in healthy donors. On the study more broadly: Out of about 190 million T cells, an earlier analysis found roughly 110 million unique TCR beta sequences in total. Notes on the study in general: As was reported, the HLA-A and HLA-B alleles of most subjects were accurately predicted from TCR beta sequences.

The CDR3 contains 13 residues. CDR1 MNHNS and CDR2 SASEGT come from the germline V gene. Trimming removed 4 bases from V and 3 bases from J, with 7 bases in between. The PCR contained 60 Vbeta and 13 Jbeta primers. The protocol was immunoSEQ multiplex PCR, while the TCRdb copy is restricted to in-frame clones and leaves out a portion. The sample lists about 160,000 clones; less than 85% were seen once. As concerns this clone: Its antigen remains unknown.

The sample comprised PBMCs. The rearrangement joins TRBV6-1 to TRBJ1-5; D perhaps matches TRBD1 (5 bases). The sequence derives from a middle-aged man in good health and CMV-seronegative. DNA for the CDR3: TGTGCCAGCAGTGGACAGATCAATCAGCCCCAGCATTTT. It yields the protein CASSGQINQPQHF.